Listed below are T cell receptor beta chains from one sample, sequenced in a study of identifying expanded T cells in peripheral blood. Using immunoSEQ multiplex PCR, the repertoire was profiled, and TCRdb retains in-frame clones only, with some absent. This sample has roughly 120,000 clones, with about nine tenths found just once. The material sequenced was blood. Receptor source: a person aged 18 to 75 in good health. Both conserved end residues are part of each CDR3. A D gene is named only where the DNA matches it firmly. Part of the rows lack a size; the others show once, few, many or a class for expanded clones.

v_call: TRBV18; d_call: .; j_call: TRBJ1-1; clone_size: .; cdr3_nt: TGTGCCAGCTCAGCGACAGTCAACACTGAAGCTTTCTTT; cdr3_aa: CASSATVNTEAFF
v_call: TRBV6-1; d_call: .; j_call: TRBJ1-5; clone_size: .; cdr3_nt: TGTGCCAGCAGTGAAGCCCCGTTCAATCAGCCCCAGCATTTT; cdr3_aa: CASSEAPFNQPQHF
v_call: TRBV20-1; d_call: .; j_call: TRBJ1-1; clone_size: .; cdr3_nt: TGCAGTGCTATTCCGACAGGCGGAGCTTTCTTT; cdr3_aa: CSAIPTGGAFF
v_call: TRBV29-1; d_call: TRBD1; j_call: TRBJ1-2; clone_size: once; cdr3_nt: TGCAGCGCTGGACAGGGTGATGGCTACACCTTC; cdr3_aa: CSAGQGDGYTF
v_call: TRBV5-1; d_call: .; j_call: TRBJ1-4; clone_size: .; cdr3_nt: TGCGCCAGCAGCTTGGGGCTGGGAGGAGCAACTAATGAAAAACTGTTTTTT; cdr3_aa: CASSLGLGGATNEKLFF
v_call: TRBV18; d_call: TRBD2; j_call: TRBJ2-3; clone_size: .; cdr3_nt: TGTGCCAGCTCCCCCGGACTAGCGGGGGACGGGAATACGCAGTATTTT; cdr3_aa: CASSPGLAGDGNTQYF
v_call: TRBV5-8; d_call: .; j_call: TRBJ2-2; clone_size: few; cdr3_nt: TGTGCCAGCGCCCCAGGGAGGACCGGGGAGCTGTTTTTT; cdr3_aa: CASAPGRTGELFF
v_call: TRBV6-5; d_call: .; j_call: TRBJ2-7; clone_size: .; cdr3_nt: TGTGCCAGCAGTGCCAACCTCTACGAGCAGTACTTC; cdr3_aa: CASSANLYEQYF
v_call: TRBV29-1; d_call: .; j_call: TRBJ2-5; clone_size: .; cdr3_nt: TGCAGCGCCAGACGGGGGGCGGAGACCCAGTACTTC; cdr3_aa: CSARRGAETQYF
v_call: TRBV11-3; d_call: .; j_call: TRBJ2-2; clone_size: .; cdr3_nt: TGTGCCAGCAGCTTAAGGGGGAACACCGGGGAGCTGTTTTTT; cdr3_aa: CASSLRGNTGELFF
v_call: TRBV10-3; d_call: .; j_call: TRBJ2-7; clone_size: .; cdr3_nt: TGTGCCATCAGTGCCCCTCGGACGGGAGTTTTTTCGGAGCAGTACTTC; cdr3_aa: CAISAPRTGVFSEQYF
v_call: TRBV27; d_call: .; j_call: TRBJ2-3; clone_size: .; cdr3_nt: TGTGCCAGCAGTTTAAGGAGAGATACGCAGTATTTT; cdr3_aa: CASSLRRDTQYF
v_call: TRBV19; d_call: .; j_call: TRBJ2-1; clone_size: .; cdr3_nt: TGTGCCAGTAGTATTTTCATGGGAGCCGGGGGCAATGAGCAGTTCTTC; cdr3_aa: CASSIFMGAGGNEQFF
v_call: TRBV19; d_call: TRBD1; j_call: TRBJ1-1; clone_size: .; cdr3_nt: TGTGCCAGTAGTATTCGACAGGGGGCGACAAGGATCTGGGCTTTCTTT; cdr3_aa: CASSIRQGATRIWAFF
v_call: TRBV9; d_call: TRBD2; j_call: TRBJ2-1; clone_size: .; cdr3_nt: TGTGCCAGCAGCGTAGGGCCCAGCGGGACTAGGAATGAGCAGTTCTTC; cdr3_aa: CASSVGPSGTRNEQFF
v_call: TRBV5-1; d_call: .; j_call: TRBJ2-1; clone_size: .; cdr3_nt: TGCGCCAGCAGCTTGGGGGACGACCTCGGGGAGCAGTTCTTC; cdr3_aa: CASSLGDDLGEQFF
v_call: TRBV5-1; d_call: .; j_call: TRBJ1-2; clone_size: once; cdr3_nt: TGCGCCAGCAGCTTGGCAGTGAACTATGGCTACACCTTC; cdr3_aa: CASSLAVNYGYTF
v_call: TRBV7-3; d_call: TRBD1; j_call: TRBJ2-5; clone_size: .; cdr3_nt: TGTGCCAGCAGCTCAGGGACAGGGGAAGAGACCCAGTACTTC; cdr3_aa: CASSSGTGEETQYF
v_call: TRBV7-9; d_call: .; j_call: TRBJ2-5; clone_size: .; cdr3_nt: TGTGCCAGCACCTTCAGCCAAGAGACCCAGTACTTC; cdr3_aa: CASTFSQETQYF
v_call: TRBV5-1; d_call: .; j_call: TRBJ1-5; clone_size: .; cdr3_nt: TGCGCCAGCAGCTTATGGGGGGATAGCAATCAGCCCCAGCATTTT; cdr3_aa: CASSLWGDSNQPQHF
v_call: TRBV5-4; d_call: TRBD2; j_call: TRBJ2-3; clone_size: .; cdr3_nt: TGTGCCAGCAGCCCCCACTTGGGGCGGGGGGACACAGATACGCAGTATTTT; cdr3_aa: CASSPHLGRGDTDTQYF
v_call: TRBV7-2; d_call: TRBD1; j_call: TRBJ1-4; clone_size: .; cdr3_nt: TGTGCCAGCAGCTTAGCGGGGACAGGGGAAAAACTGTTTTTT; cdr3_aa: CASSLAGTGEKLFF
v_call: TRBV19; d_call: TRBD1; j_call: TRBJ1-1; clone_size: once; cdr3_nt: TGTGCCAGTAGTGGGGACGGACAGGGTAATACTGAAGCTTTCTTT; cdr3_aa: CASSGDGQGNTEAFF
v_call: TRBV11-2; d_call: .; j_call: TRBJ1-5; clone_size: once; cdr3_nt: TGTGCCAGCAGCTTAGATCAGGGCGGTCAGCCCCAGCATTTT; cdr3_aa: CASSLDQGGQPQHF
v_call: TRBV6-1; d_call: TRBD1; j_call: TRBJ2-7; clone_size: .; cdr3_nt: TGTGCCAGTGAATCGAGCAGGGGGCTCTACGAGCAGTACTTC; cdr3_aa: CASESSRGLYEQYF
v_call: TRBV6-5; d_call: TRBD2; j_call: TRBJ2-7; clone_size: .; cdr3_nt: TGTGCCAGCAGTTACGCTAGCGGAGGGAACTACGAGCAGTACTTC; cdr3_aa: CASSYASGGNYEQYF
v_call: TRBV10-1; d_call: .; j_call: TRBJ2-3; clone_size: once; cdr3_nt: TGCGCCAGCAGTGACAGATCAAAAAGCACAGATACGCAGTATTTT; cdr3_aa: CASSDRSKSTDTQYF
v_call: TRBV4-3; d_call: .; j_call: TRBJ2-1; clone_size: .; cdr3_nt: TGCGCCAGCAGCGGCGGGACCCTCTACAATGAGCAGTTCTTC; cdr3_aa: CASSGGTLYNEQFF
v_call: TRBV9; d_call: .; j_call: TRBJ2-1; clone_size: .; cdr3_nt: TGTGCCAGCAGCGTCCCTGGAGGCGATGAGCAGTTCTTC; cdr3_aa: CASSVPGGDEQFF
v_call: TRBV27; d_call: .; j_call: TRBJ1-1; clone_size: .; cdr3_nt: TGTGCCAGCAGTTTATCAGGGACGCGTGAAGCTTTCTTT; cdr3_aa: CASSLSGTREAFF
v_call: TRBV11-2; d_call: .; j_call: TRBJ1-4; clone_size: .; cdr3_nt: TGTGCCAGCAGCTCACGACAGGCACAGACTAATGAAAAACTGTTTTTT; cdr3_aa: CASSSRQAQTNEKLFF
v_call: TRBV7-9; d_call: TRBD1; j_call: TRBJ1-2; clone_size: .; cdr3_nt: TGTGCCAGCAGCACGGGACAGGTAGTGGATGGCTACACCTTC; cdr3_aa: CASSTGQVVDGYTF
v_call: TRBV4-2; d_call: .; j_call: TRBJ2-7; clone_size: .; cdr3_nt: TGTGCCAGCAGCCAAGATCTGAGGAGGGTTAGGTCCTACGAGCAGTACTTC; cdr3_aa: CASSQDLRRVRSYEQYF
v_call: TRBV6-4; d_call: TRBD1; j_call: TRBJ1-2; clone_size: few; cdr3_nt: TGTGCCAGCAGTGACTCGACAGGGTTGTACGGCTACACCTTC; cdr3_aa: CASSDSTGLYGYTF